The 20 T cell receptor beta chains in this list originate from one sample, sequenced in a study of a mutant IDH1 vaccine in newly diagnosed glioma. The table came from immunoSEQ multiplex PCR; TCRdb's copy has only in-frame clones and leaves some out. Among more than 50,000 clones listed, 70% to 90% were seen once. Noted time point: baseline, week 1 (first vaccination visit). Described treatment: pre-vaccination baseline after standard-of-care therapy. The source was PBMCs, collected from a glioma patient treated with radiotherapy, temozolomide or both. The source of these receptors is a young man with glioma.

The CDR3 is CASSLQGVGNQPQHF. CDR3 nucleotide sequence: TGTGCCAGCAGCCTACAGGGCGTTGGCAATCAGCCCCAGCATTTT. The chain joins TRBV27 to TRBJ1-5, with D tentatively TRBD1 (6 bases). The length of the CDR3 is 15 residues. Trimming shortened V by 6 bases and J by 2 bases, and 14 bases separated the two germline ends. Germline CDR1 reads MNHEY; CDR2 reads SMNVEV (reference sequence).

This chain connects TRBV7-8 to TRBJ2-7, with a possible D match to TRBD2 (6 bases). The CDR3 runs to 15 residues. Germline V gene data show CDR1 as SGHVS and CDR2 as FQNEAQ. Trimming took 5 bases from V and 3 from J, leaving 17 bases between them. CDR3 bases: TGTGCCAGCAGCCCGAGGGAGGTCCGGGGCTACGAGCAGTACTTC. The encoded protein is CASSPREVRGYEQYF.

V and J are TRBV6-5 and TRBJ2-7, with 9 positions matching TRBD1. The CDR3 spans 14 residues. Germline CDR1 reads MNHEY; CDR2 reads SVGAGI. The V gene end was trimmed by 5 bases and the J gene end by 1 base; junction bases not matched to a gene: 3. This CDR3 is CASSRQGVSYEQYF. DNA of the CDR3: TGTGCCAGCAGTCGACAGGGGGTTTCCTACGAGCAGTACTTC.

This clone has only one observation. J is TRBJ2-7 and V is TRBV10-3; D not certain. Per the germline V gene, CDR1 is ENHRY and CDR2 is SYGVKD. The CDR3 is 15 residues long. The germline V and J ends were trimmed by 3 bases and 0 bases, with 12 bases remaining between them. CDR3 protein: CAISDLGSPSYEQYF. As DNA, the CDR3 is TGTGCCATCAGTGATCTAGGATCCCCCTCCTACGAGCAGTACTTC.

Written as DNA, the CDR3 is TGTGCCAGTAGTGGAAACAAACAGGGGTACTTCAAGCCCCAGCATTTT. Translation gives CASSGNKQGYFKPQHF. V and J are TRBV19 and TRBJ1-5; 7 nucleotides align to TRBD1. CDR1 is LNHDA, CDR2 SQIVND, per germline (reference sequence). The CDR3 covers 16 residues. With 5 bases clipped from V and 8 bases from J, the junction kept 15 bases outside the gene matches. Full variable domain (missing parts from reference TRBV19 and TRBJ1-5): DGGITQSPKYLFRKEGQNVTLSCEQNLNHDAMYWYRQDPGQGLRLIYYSQIVNDFQKGDIAEGYSVSREKKESFPLTVTSAQKNPTAFYLCASSGNKQGYFKPQHFGDGTRLSIL.

For the CDR3, the DNA is TGTGCCAGCAGCTTCCGACTAGCGGGCCGACAAGAGACCCAGTACTTC. It yields the protein CASSFRLAGRQETQYF. The chain recombines TRBV7-8 with TRBJ2-5, with 10 positions matching TRBD2. With 3 bases clipped from V and 2 bases from J, the junction kept 6 bases outside the gene matches. The CDR3 runs to 16 residues. From germline, CDR1 is SGHVS and CDR2 FQNEAQ.

This chain connects TRBV7-6 to TRBJ1-6, with no clear D. Per germline, CDR1 SGHVS and CDR2 FNYEAQ. The CDR3 is made up of 15 amino acids. V was cut by 1 base and J by 6 bases, with 10 bases left in between. The CDR3 nucleotides read TGTGCCAGCAGCTTAGAAGATTCCCTTAATTCACCCCTCCACTTT. It encodes CASSLEDSLNSPLHF.

This chain connects TRBV27 to TRBJ2-7; D is undetermined. Germline CDR1 MNHEY, CDR2 SMNVEV (reference sequence). The length of the CDR3 is 13 residues. The V gene lost 0 bases and the J gene lost 3 bases, with 6 bases spanning the gap. The CDR3 protein is CASSLSIDYEQYF. As DNA, the CDR3 is TGTGCCAGCAGTTTATCGATCGACTACGAGCAGTACTTC.

V usage is TRBV7-2 and J usage is TRBJ2-3, with D tentatively TRBD1 or TRBD2 (6 bases each). This CDR3 comprises 14 residues. The V gene lost 1 base and the J gene lost 4 bases, with 9 bases spanning the gap. Germline V gene data show CDR1 as SGHTA and CDR2 as FQGNSA. In nucleotides, the CDR3 is TGTGCCAGCAGCTTAGAACGGGGGCCAGATACGCAGTATTTT. Translating gives CASSLERGPDTQYF.

CDR3 DNA sequence: TGTGCCAGCAGCTTATTGGGCACTGAAGCTTTCTTT. As protein: CASSLLGTEAFF. The chain uses TRBV11-2 and TRBJ1-1, with D unresolved. The CDR3 is 12 residues long. CDR1 is SGHAT and CDR2 is FQNNGV in the germline V gene. Trimming pared 2 bases from V and 4 bases from J, leaving 5 bases between.

The rearrangement uses TRBV19 and TRBJ2-2, with D possibly TRBD2 on 6 matching bases. CDR1 is LNHDA, CDR2 SQIVND, per germline (reference sequence). With 2 bases removed from V and 5 bases from J, the gap between germline ends came to 9 bases. The CDR3 totals 14 residues. In DNA form, the CDR3 reads TGTGCCAGTAGTATATATCGGGGGACCGGGGAGCTGTTTTTT. This encodes CASSIYRGTGELFF.

V gene TRBV5-8 combines with J gene TRBJ2-7; D gene uncertain. Trimming stripped 10 bases from V and 3 bases from J, with 8 bases between. Germline CDR1 and CDR2: SGHTS and YDEGEE. This CDR3 comprises 10 residues. This CDR3 is CASGLYEQYF. The CDR3 nucleotides read TGTGCCTCGGGTCTCTACGAGCAGTACTTC.

This clone has a single count. V gene TRBV5-6 combines with J gene TRBJ1-1, with D perhaps matching TRBD1 (5 bases). Trimming stripped 4 bases from V and 4 bases from J, with 23 bases between. Germline lookup yields CDR1 SGHDT and CDR2 YYEEEE. The CDR3 totals 17 residues. CDR3 residues: CASSTSLGAGLSTEAFF. CDR3 sequence (DNA): TGTGCCAGCAGCACCTCCCTCGGGGCAGGGCTGAGCACTGAAGCTTTCTTT.

V usage is TRBV2 and J usage is TRBJ1-1; no clear D. The V gene's germline CDR1 is SNHLY and CDR2 FYNNEI. The germline V and J ends were trimmed by 4 bases and 7 bases, with 7 bases remaining between them. CDR3 length: 11 residues. In nucleotides, the CDR3 is TGTGCCAGCAGTGGAGGAGGTGAAGCTTTCTTT. This gives the protein CASSGGGEAFF.

The chain joins TRBV5-1 to TRBJ2-1; maybe TRBD2 (7 bases). Looked up from germline, CDR1 is SGHRS and CDR2 is YFSETQ. V was clipped by 0 bases and J by 4 bases, with 11 bases between them. CDR3 length equals 15 residues. CDR3 region: CASSLEAGAYNEQFF. The CDR3, as DNA: TGCGCCAGCAGCTTGGAGGCGGGGGCGTACAATGAGCAGTTCTTC.

The genes are TRBV5-1 and TRBJ2-2; a possible D gene is TRBD2 (7 bases). Trimming left V 5 bases short and J 4 bases short, with 15 bases between. CDR1 and CDR2 (germline): SGHRS, YFSETQ. There are 15 residues in the CDR3. The CDR3 protein is CASRAGARGTGELFF. CDR3 DNA: TGCGCCAGCAGGGCGGGGGCCCGTGGCACCGGGGAGCTGTTTTTT.

The chain is built from TRBV5-8 and TRBJ2-7, with D perhaps being TRBD1 or TRBD2 (5 bases each). Germline V lookup: CDR1 SGHTS, CDR2 YDEGEE. V gave up 2 bases and J gave up 0 bases, with 15 bases separating them. The CDR3 has 16 residues. CDR3 coding DNA: TGTGCCAGCAGCTTATTTTTTGGGACGGCCTCCTACGAGCAGTACTTC. Its protein is CASSLFFGTASYEQYF.

The V and J genes are TRBV2 and TRBJ1-4, with 8 bases matching TRBD1. The germline V gene has CDR1 SNHLY and CDR2 FYNNEI. This CDR3 contains 14 residues. With V trimmed by 9 bases and J by 8 bases, 11 bases remained unmatched. CDR3 sequence reads: CARRETGEGEKLFF. In DNA, the CDR3 is TGTGCCAGGCGGGAGACAGGGGAAGGGGAAAAACTGTTTTTT.

V gene TRBV28 combines with J gene TRBJ1-5; D may be TRBD1 (6 bases). V lost 1 base and J 7 bases, leaving 11 bases between the germline ends. Germline-derived CDR1 and CDR2 are MDHEN and SYDVKM. The CDR3 extends over 14 amino acids. The DNA for the CDR3 is TGTGCCAGCAGTTTATCGGGGGCGGCCCAGCCCCAGCATTTT. Protein sequence: CASSLSGAAQPQHF.

This clone was observed once. The chain couples TRBV6-5 to TRBJ1-2; no reliable D call. The length of the CDR3 is 13 residues. The germline V gene encodes CDR1 MNHEY and CDR2 SVGAGI. V was pared by 0 bases and J by 4 bases, with 6 bases between. The CDR3, as DNA: TGTGCCAGCAGTTACTCCCCACTCTATGGCTACACCTTC. Protein: CASSYSPLYGYTF.